Following are 29 T cell receptor beta chains from one sample sequenced in a study of cytomegalovirus exposure and HLA in healthy donors (dated by TCRdb to 2017 to 2019). The library was generated by the immunoSEQ multiplex PCR assay. For the multiplex PCR, a mixture combining 60 forward primers for TCR Vbeta segments and 13 reverse primers for TCR Jbeta segments was used. Held by TCRdb, this immuneACCESS table contains in-frame sequences only and omits some clones. Under half of the omission traces to an unresolved V gene where checked; the cause of the rest is unknown. The sample yields 150,000 to 200,000 clones; roughly four fifths were counted once. The ten top clones hold about 2% of the sample. The specimen was PBMCs. These receptors were obtained from a woman under 40 in good health and CMV-seropositive.

This clone came up once. V usage is TRBV25-1 and J usage is TRBJ1-1; 7 bases are a match to TRBD1. The germline CDR1 and CDR2 sequences are MGHDK and SYGVNS. V shed 4 bases and J 0 bases; nucleotides not matched to a gene: 5. The CDR3 extends over 15 amino acids. CDR3 coding DNA: TGTGCCAGCAGTGTTCCCGGGACAGTGAACACTGAAGCTTTCTTT. Residues: CASSVPGTVNTEAFF.

The V call is TRBV5-4, the J call TRBJ2-1, with D maybe TRBD2 (5 bases). The CDR3 is 14 residues long. In germline, CDR1 is SGHNT, CDR2 YYREEE (reference sequence). V lost 1 base and J lost 6, with 11 bases in between. CDR3 region: CASSLRREGNEQFF. In DNA form, the CDR3 reads TGTGCCAGCAGCTTGCGAAGAGAGGGCAATGAGCAGTTCTTC.

Here the CDR3 DNA reads TGTGCCTGGAGTGTACAACCGGGACAGGGCACTGGAAACACCATATATTTT. It is translated as CAWSVQPGQGTGNTIYF. V usage is TRBV30 and J usage is TRBJ1-3, with 9 bases matching TRBD1. J was trimmed by 2 bases and V by 0 bases; bases with no gene match: 8. The CDR3 covers 17 residues. Per the germline V gene, CDR1 is GTSNPN and CDR2 is SVGIG (reference sequence).

The rearrangement uses TRBV28 and TRBJ1-6; TRBD1 matches at 9 bases. Per the germline V gene, CDR1 is MDHEN and CDR2 is SYDVKM. V lost 6 bases, J lost 10 bases, and 10 bases stayed unmatched. This CDR3 is built from 15 residues. CDR3 protein: CASRDTGTGRSPLHF. Here the CDR3 DNA reads TGTGCCAGCAGGGACACCGGGACAGGGCGATCACCCCTCCACTTT.

The V call is TRBV7-9, the J call TRBJ2-1; D might be TRBD1 (5 bases). The CDR3 has 13 residues. V lost 2 bases and J 7 bases, leaving 9 bases between the germline ends. Germline CDR1 is SEHNR and CDR2 is FQNEAQ (reference sequence). CDR3 nucleotides: TGTGCCAGCAGCTTATCAGGGCCTAATGAGCAGTTCTTC. It yields the protein CASSLSGPNEQFF.

V usage is TRBV6-1 and J usage is TRBJ1-1, with D maybe TRBD1 (5 bases). Deletions cut 7 bases from V and 5 bases from J, with 8 bases between. The germline V gene encodes CDR1 MNHNS and CDR2 SASEGT. CDR3 size: 11 residues. CDR3: CASTGGTEAFF. The CDR3 coding sequence is TGTGCCAGCACCGGGGGTACTGAAGCTTTCTTT.

The chain couples TRBV27 to TRBJ2-5; TRBD1 aligns across 11 bases. The CDR3 runs to 16 residues. Germline V gives CDR1 MNHEY, CDR2 SMNVEV (reference sequence). After removal of 1 base from V and 5 bases from J, the junction contained 6 bases not matched to a gene. CDR3 sequence (DNA): TGTGCCAGCAGTTTATTGGGACAGGGGGTTCTTGAGACCCAGTACTTC. It specifies CASSLLGQGVLETQYF.

This sequence joins TRBV6-1 and TRBJ2-1, with a weak D call TRBD2 (5 bases). V lost 4 bases and J lost 3, with 19 bases in between. Looked up from germline, CDR1 is MNHNS and CDR2 is SASEGT. The CDR3 covers 17 residues. Here the CDR3 reads CASSGWGESGRYNEQFF. The CDR3 bases are TGTGCCAGCAGTGGGTGGGGTGAGAGCGGCCGCTACAATGAGCAGTTCTTC.

The chain has TRBV2 and TRBJ1-4, with 7 bases identical to TRBD1. The germline CDR1 and CDR2 sequences are SNHLY and FYNNEI. After removal of 6 bases from V and 3 bases from J, the junction contained 7 bases not matched to a gene. The length of the CDR3 is 15 residues. The CDR3 spells CASRSDRVANEKLFF. For the CDR3, the DNA is TGTGCCAGCAGATCCGACAGGGTTGCTAATGAAAAACTGTTTTTT.

The gene calls are TRBV5-1 and TRBJ1-5, with no clear D. The germline gives CDR1 SGHRS, CDR2 YFSETQ. CDR3 length: 14 residues. Trimming took off 0 bases at V and 3 bases at J, with 7 bases between the two ends. The CDR3 here is CASSLGTVNQPQHF. CDR3 nucleotides: TGCGCCAGCAGCTTGGGTACAGTCAATCAGCCCCAGCATTTT.

The chain employs TRBV13 and TRBJ2-3; 7 nucleotides align to TRBD1. Trimming cost V 4 bases and J 0 bases; bases outside gene matches: 1. There are 14 residues in the CDR3. Germline V gene data show CDR1 as PRHDT and CDR2 as FYEKMQ (reference sequence). The chain's CDR3 is CASSSGQSTDTQYF. The CDR3 DNA sequence: TGTGCCAGCAGCTCGGGACAGAGCACAGATACGCAGTATTTT.

Remarks on this clone: Distinct nucleotide sequences in the sample also encode this CDR3. This chain uses TRBV7-2 with TRBJ1-5; 10 nucleotides align to TRBD1. The CDR3 has 15 residues. With 3 bases clipped from V and 3 bases from J, the junction kept 2 bases outside the gene matches. CDR1 and CDR2 from the germline V gene are SGHTA and FQGNSA. The DNA for the CDR3 is TGTGCCAGCAGCTTGACAGGGGGCGACAATCAGCCCCAGCATTTT. It is translated as CASSLTGGDNQPQHF. Filled out from reference TRBV7-2 and TRBJ1-5, the complete variable domain reads GAGVSQSPSNKVTEKGKDVELRCDPISGHTALYWYRQSLGQGLEFLIYFQGNSAPDKSGLPSDRFSAERTGGSVSTLTIQRTQQEDSAVYLCASSLTGGDNQPQHFGDGTRLSIL.

This rearrangement joins TRBV5-4 to TRBJ1-3; D unclear. CDR1 is SGHNT and CDR2 is YYREEE in the germline V gene (reference sequence). Trimming shortened V by 4 bases and J by 0 bases, and 8 bases separated the two germline ends. The length of the CDR3 is 14 residues. The CDR3 coding sequence is TGTGCCAGCAGCCAGGCAGACTCTGGAAACACCATATATTTT. This encodes CASSQADSGNTIYF.

The chain links TRBV28 to TRBJ1-1; D is unresolved. Germline assignment: CDR1 MDHEN and CDR2 SYDVKM. The CDR3 is 14 residues long. V was pared by 7 bases and J by 1 base, with 13 bases between. The CDR3 loop reads CASKLNRQNTEAFF. CDR3 DNA sequence: TGTGCCAGCAAGTTAAACAGACAGAACACTGAAGCTTTCTTT.

The chain joins TRBV6-5 to TRBJ1-4, with D perhaps TRBD1 (6 bases). V was pared by 5 bases and J by 12 bases, with 16 bases between. The germline V gene encodes CDR1 MNHEY and CDR2 SVGAGI. This CDR3 comprises 13 residues. The CDR3 coding sequence is TGTGCCAGCAGTCGATCCCGGGAGGGGGAACTGTTTTTT. Encoded protein: CASSRSREGELFF.

J is TRBJ1-3 and V is TRBV7-9; D gene ambiguous. V lost 5 bases and J lost 4, with 9 bases in between. This CDR3 has 13 residues. CDR1 is SEHNR, CDR2 FQNEAQ, per germline (reference sequence). This CDR3 is CASSLGEGNTIYF. In nucleotides, the CDR3 is TGTGCCAGCAGCCTCGGAGAGGGAAACACCATATATTTT.

The chain recombines TRBV18 with TRBJ1-1; D ambiguous. The CDR3 length is 13 residues. V dropped 1 base and J dropped 7 bases, with 10 bases sitting between them. Germline assignment: CDR1 KGHSH and CDR2 LQKENI. This CDR3 is CASSPRRRFEAFF. CDR3 DNA: TGTGCCAGCTCACCACGGAGGCGTTTTGAAGCTTTCTTT.

The chain joins TRBV9 to TRBJ1-2, with 7 nucleotides matching TRBD1. V lost 0 bases, J lost 7 bases, and 9 bases stayed unmatched. Germline V gene data show CDR1 as SGDLS and CDR2 as YYNGEE. This CDR3 comprises 15 residues. This chain's CDR3 is CASSVVAIRGAGYTF. Here the CDR3 DNA reads TGTGCCAGCAGCGTAGTAGCAATCAGGGGGGCTGGCTACACCTTC.

The chain links TRBV10-2 to TRBJ2-5; D call uncertain. CDR1 is WSHSY and CDR2 is SAAADI in the germline V gene. The V and J ends lost 5 bases and 2 bases respectively, with 6 bases between them. This CDR3 is built from 12 residues. The CDR3: CASSNSQETQYF. Here the CDR3 DNA reads TGCGCCAGCAGTAACTCACAAGAGACCCAGTACTTC.

The CDR3 loop reads CASSLISGNTEAFF. CDR3 nucleotide sequence: TGTGCCAGCAGCTTGATTTCAGGGAACACTGAAGCTTTCTTT. J is TRBJ1-1 and V is TRBV5-6; no reliable D call. V gave up 1 base and J gave up 1 base, with 8 bases separating them. Germline V CDR1 and CDR2: SGHDT, YYEEEE. The CDR3 has 14 residues.

The J gene is TRBJ2-1, the V gene TRBV6-1, with TRBD2 identical over 8 bases. The trim removed 8 bases at V and 4 bases at J, leaving 7 bases unmatched. The germline gives CDR1 MNHNS, CDR2 SASEGT. The CDR3 consists of 14 residues. This CDR3 is CASEGLVYYNEQFF. The CDR3 DNA is TGTGCCAGCGAGGGACTAGTTTATTACAATGAGCAGTTCTTC.

This clone has only a few counts. This chain joins TRBV4-1 and TRBJ2-5; a weak D match, TRBD1 (5 bases). Per germline, CDR1 MGHRA and CDR2 YSYEKL. The CDR3 extends over 15 amino acids. The V and J ends lost 4 bases and 7 bases respectively, with 19 bases between them. CDR3 sequence: CASSPRDSVPGTQYF. CDR3 coding DNA: TGCGCCAGCAGCCCTAGAGACAGTGTCCCGGGGACCCAGTACTTC.

This chain joins TRBV27 and TRBJ2-5; D may be TRBD2 (5 bases). The CDR3 has 13 residues. V was shortened by 2 bases and J by 4 bases, with 8 bases between the two germline ends. Germline assignment: CDR1 MNHEY and CDR2 SMNVEV (reference sequence). CDR3 residues: CASSLLGVETQYF. DNA for the CDR3: TGTGCCAGCAGTTTACTCGGGGTAGAGACCCAGTACTTC.

This clone was counted only a few times. The chain links TRBV7-2 to TRBJ1-2; no clear D gene. V was cut by 4 bases and J by 4 bases, with 10 bases left in between. The length of the CDR3 is 13 residues. Germline V gene lookup returns CDR1 SGHTA and CDR2 FQGNSA. The CDR3, as DNA: TGTGCCAGCAGCTCAGGCCAGACCTATGGCTACACCTTC. Translation gives CASSSGQTYGYTF.

This chain connects TRBV27 to TRBJ2-7; possibly TRBD1 for D (5 bases). From germline, CDR1 is MNHEY and CDR2 SMNVEV (reference sequence). CDR3 length: 10 amino acids. V lost 8 bases to trimming and J lost 5 bases, with 7 bases between them. The CDR3 loop reads CASGAHEQYF. The CDR3 DNA is TGTGCCAGCGGGGCCCACGAGCAGTACTTC.

This chain connects TRBV6-1 to TRBJ2-7; D remains unclear. This CDR3 spans 11 amino acids. Between the trimmed V and J ends, which lost 5 bases and 3 bases, there was a span of 5 bases. The germline V gene has CDR1 MNHNS and CDR2 SASEGT. CDR3 protein: CASSPLYEQYF. DNA for the CDR3: TGTGCCAGCAGTCCCCTCTACGAGCAGTACTTC.

This clone turned up a few times. The chain uses TRBV2 and TRBJ2-3; 8 nucleotides line up with TRBD2. Germline lookup yields CDR1 SNHLY and CDR2 FYNNEI. The CDR3 consists of 13 residues. After removal of 3 bases from V and 14 bases from J, the junction contained 10 bases not matched to a gene. The CDR3 DNA follows: TGTGCCAGCAGTGACTCCTGGACTAGCTTTCTGTATTTT. Amino acid sequence: CASSDSWTSFLYF.

This clone showed up just a few times. The chain couples TRBV9 to TRBJ2-7, with TRBD2 matching 7 bases. This CDR3 is built from 16 residues. Germline CDR1 is SGDLS and CDR2 is YYNGEE. V shed 0 bases and J 2 bases; nucleotides not matched to a gene: 8. The CDR3: CASSVDGRLEPYEQYF. CDR3 DNA: TGTGCCAGCAGCGTAGACGGGAGGCTAGAGCCCTACGAGCAGTACTTC.

V and J are TRBV19 and TRBJ2-5, with 8 bases identical to TRBD2. The CDR3 has 16 amino acids. Germline CDR1 reads LNHDA; CDR2 reads SQIVND (reference sequence). After removal of 1 base from V and 4 bases from J, the junction contained 8 bases not matched to a gene. The CDR3, as DNA: TGTGCCAGTAGTATAGGGAACGGGGGGGCCCGAGAGACCCAGTACTTC. Its translation: CASSIGNGGARETQYF.